These 27 T cell receptor beta chains originate from one sample sequenced in a study of T cells in Graves' hyperthyroidism and ophthalmopathy. TCR beta CDR3 regions were amplified from RNA transcripts. In the first-round RT-PCR of the TCR CDR3, the HTBI primer set was used. TCRdb reprocessed the multiplex PCR reads with MiXCR, giving one entry per CDR3 protein. The table records around 300,000 distinct CDR3 sequences, about 15% of them present only once. The specimen was blood. Every receptor here comes from a woman between 25 and 40 years old with Graves' hyperthyroidism.

This clonotype was seen ten or more times. The chain combines TRBV28 with TRBJ2-5, with TRBD2 matching over 7 bases. The CDR3 contains 14 residues. The trim removed 2 bases at V and 4 bases at J, leaving 4 bases unmatched. From germline, CDR1 is MDHEN and CDR2 SYDVKM. The CDR3 region has the DNA TGTGCCAGCAGTTTAGGTGGGAGGGGAGAGACCCAGTACTTC. This codes for CASSLGGRGETQYF.

This clonotype was picked up a small number of times. The chain joins TRBV6-6 to TRBJ1-2, with D unresolved. Per germline, CDR1 MNHNY and CDR2 SVGAGI (reference sequence). Trimming took 0 bases from V and 0 from J, leaving 11 bases between them. The CDR3 length is 16 residues. This chain's CDR3 is CASSYSSGLANYGYTF. The CDR3 DNA reads as TGTGCCAGCAGTTACTCTTCTGGATTAGCTAACTATGGCTACACCTTC.

This clonotype was observed at least ten times. CDR3 residues: CASSLAQPNYGYTF. The CDR3 nucleotides read TGTGCCAGCAGCTTAGCACAGCCAAACTATGGCTACACCTTC. The chain combines TRBV7-8 with TRBJ1-2; D gene ambiguous. The CDR3 length is 14 residues. Trimming left V 0 bases short and J 2 bases short, with 7 bases between. The V gene's germline CDR1 is SGHVS and CDR2 FQNEAQ.

The CDR3 nucleotides are TGCAGCGTTGACACTAGCGGGAGGTCCGGCGAGCAGTACTTC. This encodes CSVDTSGRSGEQYF. The chain combines TRBV29-1 with TRBJ2-7, with 12 bases lining up with TRBD2. CDR1 SQVTM and CDR2 ANQGSEA come from the germline V gene. J was trimmed by 6 bases and V by 3 bases; bases with no gene match: 6. The CDR3 spans 14 residues.

This clonotype was counted between two and nine times. This rearrangement joins TRBV6-2 or TRBV6-3 to TRBJ2-7, with 8 bases aligning to TRBD1. The J segment lost 2 bases and the V segment lost 4 bases, leaving 7 bases of the junction unmatched. Germline V lookup: CDR1 MNHEY, CDR2 SVGEGT. This CDR3 has 15 residues. In nucleotides, the CDR3 is TGTGCCAGCAGTTCGGGACAGGTGAAGCCCTACGAGCAGTACTTC. Translated: CASSSGQVKPYEQYF.

This clonotype was found many times. The chain employs TRBV12-3 or TRBV12-4 and TRBJ1-1; D remains unclear. This CDR3 has 13 residues. Trimming removed 3 bases from V and 1 base from J, with 6 bases in between. CDR3 sequence reads: CASSFQANTEAFF. As DNA, the CDR3 is TGTGCCAGCAGTTTTCAGGCGAACACTGAAGCTTTCTTT.

In its sample, this clonotype was seen once. The chain has TRBV20-1 and TRBJ2-1; TRBD2 matches at 10 bases. Germline CDR1 and CDR2: DFQATT and SNEGSKA (reference sequence). This CDR3 has 14 amino acids. After removal of 6 bases from V and 5 bases from J, the junction contained 7 bases not matched to a gene. The CDR3 nucleotides are TGCAGTGCGAACAGCGGGGGGGGAGACAATGAGCAGTTCTTC. This translates into CSANSGGGDNEQFF.

This clonotype was seen only a few times. V and J are TRBV20-1 and TRBJ2-1; D perhaps matches TRBD2 (6 bases). The germline V gene has CDR1 DFQATT and CDR2 SNEGSKA (reference sequence). CDR3 length: 16 residues. The V gene lost 3 bases and the J gene lost 5 bases, with 20 bases spanning the gap. The DNA of the CDR3 is TGCAGTGCTAGTGATTTCGGGACTCACACCAACAATGAGCAGTTCTTC. Amino acid sequence: CSASDFGTHTNNEQFF.

This clonotype has a count of ten or more. V gene TRBV14 combines with J gene TRBJ1-4; a possible D gene is TRBD1 (5 bases). V lost 3 bases and J lost 3, with 8 bases in between. In germline, CDR1 is SGHDN, CDR2 FVKESK. The CDR3 contains 14 residues. The CDR3 DNA sequence: TGTGCCAGCAGCCAGGGGCGCTCTAATGAAAAACTGTTTTTT. It is translated as CASSQGRSNEKLFF. Looking up the rest from reference TRBV14 and TRBJ1-4 gives the full variable domain: EAGVTQFPSHSVIEKGQTVTLRCDPISGHDNLYWYRRVMGKEIKFLLHFVKESKQDESGMPNNRFLAERTGGTYSTLKVQPAELEDSGVYFCASSQGRSNEKLFFGSGTQLSVL.

This clonotype was detected many times. V and J are TRBV15 and TRBJ1-1; the D gene is possibly TRBD1 (5 bases). V was trimmed by 5 bases and J by 8 bases, leaving 9 bases between them. The V gene's germline CDR1 is LNHNV and CDR2 YYDKDF (reference sequence). The CDR3 sequence is 11 residues long. The CDR3 region has the DNA TGTGCCACCAGCCGACGGACAGAAGCTTTCTTT. Translated: CATSRRTEAFF.

In its sample, this clonotype was seen many times. V and J are TRBV12-3 or TRBV12-4 and TRBJ1-2; D gene uncertain. CDR3 size: 15 residues. V lost 1 base, J lost 3 bases, and 12 bases lay in between. CDR3 amino acids: CASSLVASRHYGYTF. CDR3 nucleotides: TGTGCCAGCAGTTTAGTGGCGTCGCGACACTATGGCTACACCTTC.

This clonotype occurred many times. The chain recombines TRBV2 with TRBJ2-3, with D perhaps matching TRBD1 or TRBD2 (5 bases each). The V end was cut by 7 bases, the J end by 3 bases, with 11 bases between. The germline V gene has CDR1 SNHLY and CDR2 FYNNEI. This CDR3 region has 13 residues. The CDR3 DNA reads TGTGCCAGCAATAGGGACGGGACAGATACGCAGTATTTT. This gives the protein CASNRDGTDTQYF.

This clonotype came up many times. This chain joins TRBV11-2 and TRBJ1-1; D gene unclear. The CDR3 is 14 residues long. The germline V and J ends were trimmed by 3 bases and 0 bases, with 8 bases remaining between them. Per the germline V gene, CDR1 is SGHAT and CDR2 is FQNNGV. CDR3 protein: CASSFGRMNTEAFF. The CDR3 DNA reads as TGTGCCAGCAGCTTTGGCAGGATGAACACTGAAGCTTTCTTT. Looking up the rest from reference TRBV11-2 and TRBJ1-1 gives the full variable domain: EAGVAQSPRYKIIEKRQSVAFWCNPISGHATLYWYQQILGQGPKLLIQFQNNGVVDDSQLPKDRFSAERLKGVDSTLKIQPAKLEDSAVYLCASSFGRMNTEAFFGQGTRLTVV.

This clonotype was detected a few times. The genes are TRBV27 and TRBJ1-3; D uncertain. This CDR3 contains 16 residues. CDR1 MNHEY and CDR2 SMNVEV come from the germline V gene (reference sequence). The V end lost 5 bases, the J end lost 0 bases, and 14 bases lay between the germline ends. CDR3 DNA: TGTGCCAGCAGTAGAACCGAGGGCGGCTCTGGAAACACCATATATTTT. It is translated as CASSRTEGGSGNTIYF.

This clonotype has a count of ten or more. Here the CDR3 reads CASTLGTTNTEAFF. CDR3 coding DNA: TGTGCCAGCACCCTCGGGACAACAAACACTGAAGCTTTCTTT. V usage is TRBV6-2 or TRBV6-3 and J usage is TRBJ1-1; D is perhaps TRBD1 (6 bases). Germline CDR1 and CDR2: MNHEY and SVGEGT. The CDR3 contains 14 residues. Trimming took off 7 bases at V and 2 bases at J, with 14 bases between the two ends.

As regards this clonotype: A much larger clonotype is one base distant, so this may be a read error. The chain joins TRBV3-2 to TRBJ1-1. TRBV3-2 is an annotated pseudogene. CDR3 size: 15 residues. The CDR3 loop is CASSRDSKESTEAFF. The CDR3 DNA reads as TGTGCCAGCAGCCGAGATAGTAAGGAGAGCACTGAAGCTTTCTTT.

The V gene is TRBV4-2, the J gene TRBJ2-2; perhaps TRBD2 as D (6 bases). Germline values: CDR1 LGHNA, CDR2 YNFKEQ. The CDR3 is 17 residues long. V was shortened by 0 bases and J by 3 bases, with 14 bases between the two germline ends. Here the CDR3 DNA reads TGTGCCAGCAGCCAAGAAATGGACGGGAGCCACACCGGGGAGCTGTTTTTT. Translating gives CASSQEMDGSHTGELFF.

The chain carries TRBV20-1 and TRBJ2-5; no firm D call. The length of the CDR3 is 16 residues. Germline V gene data show CDR1 as DFQATT and CDR2 as SNEGSKA (reference sequence). V was trimmed by 0 bases and J by 1 base, leaving 15 bases between them. The CDR3 here is CSARDWASRSQETQYF. In DNA form, the CDR3 reads TGCAGTGCTAGAGATTGGGCTAGTCGGTCCCAAGAGACCCAGTACTTC.

This clonotype was observed a handful of times. Here the CDR3 reads CASSADIDYGYTF. DNA of the CDR3: TGTGCCAGCTCAGCTGACATCGACTATGGCTACACCTTC. The chain uses TRBV18 and TRBJ1-2; no clear D gene. V shed 5 bases and J shed 3 bases, with 10 bases lying between them. The CDR3 is made up of 13 amino acids. Germline V gene lookup returns CDR1 KGHSH and CDR2 LQKENI.

This chain joins TRBV7-3 and TRBJ2-1; 8 nucleotides align to TRBD1. The germline CDR1 and CDR2 sequences are SGHTA and FQGTGA. The V segment lost 0 bases and the J segment 0 bases; nucleotides outside the gene matches: 13. There are 20 residues in the CDR3. The CDR3 DNA sequence: TGTGCCAGCAGCTTAACCGTCGGGACAGGAGATACCTACTCCTACAATGAGCAGTTCTTC. Translating it yields CASSLTVGTGDTYSYNEQFF.

This clonotype was seen only a few times. The gene calls are TRBV6-1 and TRBJ2-1, with a possible D match to TRBD2 (6 bases). Between the trimmed V and J ends, which lost 6 bases and 6 bases, there was a span of 21 bases. Germline V CDR1 and CDR2: MNHNS, SASEGT. There are 16 residues in the CDR3. The CDR3 DNA follows: TGTGCCAGCAGGAACCCTGCGGGATTCCCCCCCAATGAGCAGTTCTTC. It specifies CASRNPAGFPPNEQFF.

This clonotype has at least ten counts. The V and J genes are TRBV2 and TRBJ1-5; weak D call: TRBD1 (5 bases). Trimming pared 0 bases from V and 6 bases from J, leaving 6 bases between. Germline CDR1 is SNHLY and CDR2 is FYNNEI. The length of the CDR3 is 13 residues. The CDR3 region has the DNA TGTGCCAGCAGTGAAGCAAGGGGTCAGCCCCAGCATTTT. This gives the protein CASSEARGQPQHF.

This clonotype was seen only a few times. The J gene is TRBJ2-3, the V gene TRBV9, with D perhaps matching TRBD1 or TRBD2 (5 bases each). The germline CDR1 and CDR2 sequences are SGDLS and YYNGEE. The CDR3 extends over 15 amino acids. V lost 0 bases and J lost 2, with 10 bases in between. Written as DNA, the CDR3 is TGTGCCAGCAGCGTAGCCTGGGGGATCACAGATACGCAGTATTTT. It yields the protein CASSVAWGITDTQYF. Based on the CDR3 plus reference TRBV9 and TRBJ2-3, the full variable domain is DSGVTQTPKHLITATGQRVTLRCSPRSGDLSVYWYQQSLDQGLQFLIQYYNGEERAKGNILERFSAQQFPDLHSELNLSSLELGDSALYFCASSVAWGITDTQYFGPGTRLTVL.

This clonotype was observed a few times. The chain combines TRBV27 with TRBJ2-2, with 13 nucleotides matching TRBD2. V was pared by 4 bases and J by 8 bases, with 4 bases of the junction left unmatched. CDR1 and CDR2 (germline): MNHEY, SMNVEV (reference sequence). CDR3 length: 15 residues. The CDR3: CASSSWTSGSGELFF. CDR3 in DNA: TGTGCCAGCAGTTCCTGGACTAGCGGGAGTGGGGAGCTGTTTTTT.

This clonotype was picked up many times. V gene TRBV6-2 or TRBV6-3 combines with J gene TRBJ2-2; D remains unclear. The CDR3 is 14 residues long. V was pared by 4 bases and J by 3 bases, with 9 bases between. Per the germline V gene, CDR1 is MNHEY and CDR2 is SVGEGT. This chain's CDR3 is CASSFTSHTGELFF. DNA of the CDR3: TGTGCCAGCAGTTTTACCTCGCACACCGGGGAGCTGTTTTTT.

This clonotype was seen many times. The J gene is TRBJ2-1, the V gene TRBV2, with TRBD2 matching 11 bases. This CDR3 comprises 16 residues. CDR1 SNHLY and CDR2 FYNNEI come from the germline V gene. V dropped 3 bases and J dropped 8; count of bases not matched to a gene: 9. CDR3 DNA sequence: TGTGCCAGCAGTGACTTTAGCGGGAGGGCCGGGGATGAGCAGTTCTTC. Protein sequence: CASSDFSGRAGDEQFF.

Remarks on this clonotype: A read error may produce the germline difference seen at one junction end. J is TRBJ2-5 and V is TRBV5-1; possible D gene TRBD2, 6 bases. The J call may be wrong; the DNA end is better matched by TRBJ2-3. CDR3 size: 11 residues. Germline CDR1 SGHRS, CDR2 YFSETQ. CDR3 loop: CASSLAGTQYF. Here the CDR3 DNA reads TGTGCCAGCAGCTTGGCGGGAACGCAGTATTTT.